Listed here are 32 T cell receptor beta chains from one sample, sequenced in a study of OX40 agonist ivuxolimab in advanced cancers. Sequenced by immunoSEQ multiplex PCR; TCRdb stores in-frame clones only, minus some. The sample comprises around 60,000 clones, about 81% of which are singletons, and 2% to 2.5% rests with the top ten. Source: CD4+ or CD8+ T cells sorted from blood, taken in a trial of the OX40 agonist ivuxolimab. These receptor sequences come from an adult with an advanced solid tumor such as melanoma, head and neck, liver or kidney cancer.

This clone was counted once. The rearrangement uses TRBV15 and TRBJ1-5, with D perhaps matching TRBD1 (5 bases). The V gene's germline CDR1 is LNHNV and CDR2 YYDKDF (reference sequence). The CDR3 totals 15 residues. The ends were cut back, 4 bases at V and 6 bases at J, with 16 bases in the middle. CDR3 DNA: TGTGCCACCAGCAAGGGCGAGGCGGGACGTCAGCCCCAGCATTTT. Translated: CATSKGEAGRQPQHF.

The chain uses TRBV7-8 and TRBJ2-1, with TRBD2 identical over 9 bases. Looked up from germline, CDR1 is SGHVS and CDR2 is FQNEAQ. V lost 4 bases, J lost 4 bases, and 11 bases stayed unmatched. The CDR3 runs to 17 residues. The CDR3 spells CASSSWGSGGPYNEQFF. The CDR3 nucleotides read TGTGCCAGCAGCTCCTGGGGTAGCGGGGGACCTTACAATGAGCAGTTCTTC. Using reference TRBV7-8 and TRBJ2-1 for the parts outside the CDR3, the full variable domain is GAGVSQSPRYKVAKRGQDVALRCDPISGHVSLFWYQQALGQGPEFLTYFQNEAQLDKSGLPSDRFFAERPEGSVSTLKIQRTQQEDSAVYLCASSSWGSGGPYNEQFFGPGTRLTVL.

The rearrangement links TRBV29-1 to TRBJ2-5, with a tentative D call TRBD2 (5 bases). V was pared by 7 bases and J by 4 bases, with 13 bases between. The CDR3 extends over 12 amino acids. Germline V gene sequence: CDR1 SQVTM, CDR2 ANQGSEA. This CDR3 is CSGGSLIETQYF. The DNA of the CDR3 is TGCAGCGGAGGGTCACTCATAGAGACCCAGTACTTC.

The genes are TRBV30 and TRBJ1-4; D is ambiguous. The CDR3 loop spans 14 amino acids. Trimming stripped 0 bases from V and 7 bases from J, with 12 bases between. Germline CDR1 and CDR2: GTSNPN and SVGIG (reference sequence). The CDR3 region is CAWSVERVSEKLFF. The CDR3 coding sequence is TGTGCCTGGAGTGTAGAGAGGGTGTCTGAAAAACTGTTTTTT.

This clone appeared once. The chain recombines TRBV5-1 with TRBJ2-7; D is tentatively TRBD1 or TRBD2 (5 bases each). This CDR3 comprises 16 residues. The V gene lost 4 bases and the J gene lost 4 bases, with 21 bases spanning the gap. Germline V gene lookup returns CDR1 SGHRS and CDR2 YFSETQ. The CDR3 sequence is CASSKTKTGGRYEQYF. Written as DNA, the CDR3 is TGCGCCAGCAGCAAAACAAAGACTGGGGGACGATACGAGCAGTACTTC.

The chain combines TRBV7-9 with TRBJ2-3; TRBD1 matches at 9 bases. CDR3 length equals 15 residues. V lost 4 bases and J lost 5; bases outside the gene matches: 7. The germline V gene encodes CDR1 SEHNR and CDR2 FQNEAQ (reference sequence). The CDR3 region is CASSSPGQGVDTQYF. In DNA, the CDR3 is TGTGCCAGCAGCTCGCCGGGACAGGGAGTAGATACGCAGTATTTT. Full variable domain (outside the CDR3, taken from reference TRBV7-9 and TRBJ2-3): DTGVSQNPRHKITKRGQNVTFRCDPISEHNRLYWYRQTLGQGPEFLTYFQNEAQLEKSRLLSDRFSAERPKGSFSTLEIQRTEQGDSAMYLCASSSPGQGVDTQYFGPGTRLTVL.

The V and J genes are TRBV10-3 and TRBJ1-2; D remains ambiguous. The CDR3 loop spans 12 amino acids. Trimming took off 2 bases at V and 8 bases at J, with 9 bases between the two ends. Germline CDR1 reads ENHRY; CDR2 reads SYGVKD. The CDR3 protein is CAISETSGGYTF. The CDR3 region has the DNA TGTGCCATCAGTGAGACCTCGGGGGGCTACACCTTC.

The rearrangement links TRBV11-3 to TRBJ2-5; maybe TRBD2 (5 bases). The CDR3 is 15 amino acids. Germline V gene lookup returns CDR1 SGHNT and CDR2 YENEEA. V lost 3 bases and J lost 1, with 12 bases in between. Here the CDR3 reads CASSFDGEGQETQYF. The CDR3 bases are TGTGCCAGCAGCTTTGACGGGGAAGGCCAAGAGACCCAGTACTTC.

The CDR3 nucleotides are TGTGCCAGCAGCTTGGACAGGGGAGCGGGCAATCAGCCCCAGCATTTT. Translating it yields CASSLDRGAGNQPQHF. V and J are TRBV11-1 and TRBJ1-5; 9 bases fit TRBD1. This CDR3 is built from 16 residues. Germline-derived CDR1 and CDR2 are SGHAT and FQDESV (reference sequence). The ends lost 3 bases at V and 2 bases at J; junction bases unmatched: 5.

DNA for the CDR3: TGTGCCAGCAGTTTATTCACCGGCAAAGGCACTGAAGCTTTCTTT. It is translated as CASSLFTGKGTEAFF. The rearrangement joins TRBV27 to TRBJ1-1; no reliable D call. Deletions cut 1 base from V and 4 bases from J, with 13 bases between. Germline-derived CDR1 and CDR2 are MNHEY and SMNVEV (reference sequence). This CDR3 region has 15 residues.

V and J are TRBV28 and TRBJ2-2; D gene uncertain. V gave up 5 bases and J gave up 0 bases, with 25 bases separating them. The CDR3 runs 20 residues. Germline loops: CDR1 MDHEN, CDR2 SYDVKM. The CDR3 loop is CASSTRYLRALPTNTGELFF. CDR3 nucleotides: TGTGCCAGCAGTACCCGATACCTCCGGGCCTTGCCGACGAACACCGGGGAGCTGTTTTTT. Variable domain in full (rest from reference TRBV28 and TRBJ2-2): DVKVTQSSRYLVKRTGEKVFLECVQDMDHENMFWYRQDPGLGLRLIYFSYDVKMKEKGDIPEGYSVSREKKERFSLILESASTNQTSMYLCASSTRYLRALPTNTGELFFGEGSRLTVL.

V is TRBV7-3 and J is TRBJ2-3, with D perhaps TRBD2 (6 bases). Germline CDR1 SGHTA, CDR2 FQGTGA. The CDR3 has 14 amino acids. Trimming pared 3 bases from V and 5 bases from J, leaving 12 bases between. The CDR3 region is CASSFSGSRDTQYF. CDR3 in DNA: TGTGCCAGCAGCTTTAGCGGATCTCGAGATACGCAGTATTTT.

This chain uses TRBV2 with TRBJ2-5; perhaps TRBD2 as D (6 bases). The V and J ends lost 5 bases and 5 bases respectively, with 12 bases between them. Looked up from germline, CDR1 is SNHLY and CDR2 is FYNNEI. The CDR3 extends over 13 amino acids. CDR3 sequence: CASSTSGRETQYF. Written as DNA, the CDR3 is TGTGCCAGCAGTACCTCAGGGAGGGAGACCCAGTACTTC.

The CDR3 coding sequence is TGTGCCAGCAGCTCTGGGGTCTTGAGCGGGAGCCCTAGCACAGATACGCAGTATTTT. This translates into CASSSGVLSGSPSTDTQYF. This rearrangement joins TRBV7-9 to TRBJ2-3; 8 bases match TRBD2. This CDR3 has 19 residues. The trim removed 4 bases at V and 0 bases at J, leaving 15 bases unmatched. The germline CDR1 and CDR2 sequences are SEHNR and FQNEAQ (reference sequence).

A note on this clone: Mismatch with germline at one junction end may stem from a read error. The V gene is TRBV7-7, the J gene TRBJ2-1; TRBD1 matches 8 bases. CDR1 is SSHAT, CDR2 FNYEAQ, per germline (reference sequence). The CDR3 totals 15 residues. CDR3 DNA: TGTGCTAGCAGCTTAGGGGACAGGTGGGACAATGAGCAGTTCTTC. Encoded protein: CASSLGDRWDNEQFF.

This chain uses TRBV10-3 with TRBJ1-5, with 7 positions matching TRBD1. This CDR3 contains 15 residues. Trimming took 2 bases from V and 6 from J; bases not matched to a gene: 7. Germline V gene lookup returns CDR1 ENHRY and CDR2 SYGVKD. The CDR3 protein is CAISEAMTGTQPQHF. CDR3 in DNA: TGTGCCATCAGTGAGGCTATGACAGGGACTCAGCCCCAGCATTTT.

V is TRBV7-6 and J is TRBJ2-2, with 8 bases lining up with TRBD1. The CDR3 length is 19 residues. Germline V gene lookup returns CDR1 SGHVS and CDR2 FNYEAQ. J was trimmed by 0 bases and V by 1 base; bases with no gene match: 10. The CDR3 sequence: CASSLVGQGPTANTGELFF. CDR3 nucleotide sequence: TGTGCCAGCAGCTTAGTCGGACAGGGTCCTACCGCGAACACCGGGGAGCTGTTTTTT.

The chain uses TRBV18 and TRBJ1-2; 8 bases map to TRBD1. J gave up 1 base and V 4 bases, and 8 bases lay outside the gene matches. Germline values: CDR1 KGHSH, CDR2 LQKENI. The CDR3 extends over 16 amino acids. CDR3 region: CASSLGTGDLNYGYTF. The CDR3 region has the DNA TGTGCCAGCTCACTGGGGACAGGAGACCTTAACTATGGCTACACCTTC.

The CDR3 DNA reads as TGTGCCAGCAGTTTGCGACAGTTCCCTGAAGCTTTCTTT. This sequence encodes CASSLRQFPEAFF. This sequence joins TRBV28 and TRBJ1-1, with D possibly TRBD1 on 5 matching bases. The V gene lost 3 bases and the J gene lost 6 bases, with 11 bases spanning the gap. Per the germline V gene, CDR1 is MDHEN and CDR2 is SYDVKM. This CDR3 spans 13 amino acids.

The rearrangement joins TRBV11-1 to TRBJ2-2; no clear D gene. The CDR3 has 14 residues. From germline, CDR1 is SGHAT and CDR2 FQDESV (reference sequence). The V end was cut by 1 base, the J end by 3 bases, with 6 bases between. The CDR3 is CASSLVGYTGELFF. The CDR3, as DNA: TGTGCCAGCAGCTTAGTAGGGTACACCGGGGAGCTGTTTTTT.

The chain is built from TRBV28 and TRBJ2-7, with unresolved D. Germline V gene lookup returns CDR1 MDHEN and CDR2 SYDVKM. The length of the CDR3 is 13 residues. Trimming took 6 bases from V and 6 from J, leaving 15 bases between them. The CDR3 DNA reads TGTGCCAGCAGCCTGAGACGGCCTGTCGAGCAGTACTTC. It is translated as CASSLRRPVEQYF.

V is TRBV10-3 and J is TRBJ2-3; 14 bases map to TRBD2. Germline V gene lookup returns CDR1 ENHRY and CDR2 SYGVKD. This CDR3 has 18 amino acids. J lost 5 bases, V lost 3 bases, and 10 bases had no gene match. The CDR3 coding sequence is TGTGCCATCAGTGACACCCGAGGGACTAGCGGGGGTTTAGATACGCAGTATTTT. Encoded protein: CAISDTRGTSGGLDTQYF.

On this clone: One end of the junction is discordant with germline, which a read error may explain. This sequence joins TRBV9 and TRBJ2-1, with D possibly being TRBD2 (5 bases). The CDR3 consists of 15 residues. Germline V CDR1 and CDR2: SGDLS, YYNGEE. The CDR3: CASNVGGLEVDEQFF. The CDR3, as DNA: TGTGCCAGCAACGTAGGCGGGTTGGAGGTCGATGAGCAGTTCTTC.

This sequence joins TRBV7-9 and TRBJ2-3; TRBD2 matches 7 bases. Germline assignment: CDR1 SEHNR and CDR2 FQNEAQ (reference sequence). This CDR3 is built from 16 residues. Germline trimming cut 5 bases from V and 0 bases from J; bases unmatched to any gene: 8. CDR3 amino acids: CASSLGAGASTDTQYF. CDR3 nucleotides: TGTGCCAGCAGCCTAGGGGCGGGAGCTAGCACAGATACGCAGTATTTT. The full variable domain, rest sourced from reference TRBV7-9 and TRBJ2-3, is DTGVSQNPRHKITKRGQNVTFRCDPISEHNRLYWYRQTLGQGPEFLTYFQNEAQLEKSRLLSDRFSAERPKGSFSTLEIQRTEQGDSAMYLCASSLGAGASTDTQYFGPGTRLTVL.

The chain links TRBV15 to TRBJ1-2; 8 bases map to TRBD1. Germline-derived CDR1 and CDR2 are LNHNV and YYDKDF (reference sequence). V lost 1 base and J lost 4; bases outside the gene matches: 5. This CDR3 contains 15 residues. CDR3 DNA: TGTGCCACCAGCAGAGGACGGACAGGGAGCTATGGCTACACCTTC. It codes for CATSRGRTGSYGYTF.

The chain has TRBV27 and TRBJ2-2, with 12 bases lining up with TRBD2. V shed 7 bases and J 4 bases; nucleotides not matched to a gene: 1. CDR1 is MNHEY, CDR2 SMNVEV, per germline (reference sequence). The CDR3 length is 14 residues. CDR3 sequence (DNA): TGTGCCAGCACGGGACTAGCGGGCACCGGGGAGCTGTTTTTT. This encodes CASTGLAGTGELFF.

The chain uses TRBV19 and TRBJ1-6; D uncertain. In germline, CDR1 is LNHDA, CDR2 SQIVND (reference sequence). The CDR3 is 14 amino acids. Trimming cost V 7 bases and J 5 bases, with 12 bases left between them. DNA for the CDR3: TGTGCCAGTATGGCAGAGTCGGATAATTCACCCCTCCACTTT. It yields the protein CASMAESDNSPLHF. The full variable domain, with the rest looked up from reference TRBV19 and TRBJ1-6, is DGGITQSPKYLFRKEGQNVTLSCEQNLNHDAMYWYRQDPGQGLRLIYYSQIVNDFQKGDIAEGYSVSREKKESFPLTVTSAQKNPTAFYLCASMAESDNSPLHFGNGTRLTVT.

The chain combines TRBV5-5 with TRBJ2-2; D unclear. Trimming left V 6 bases short and J 0 bases short, with 3 bases between. The CDR3 contains 12 residues. Germline V CDR1 and CDR2: SGHKS, YYEKEE (reference sequence). The CDR3 region is CASTSNTGELFF. CDR3 bases: TGTGCCAGCACCTCGAACACCGGGGAGCTGTTTTTT.

V is TRBV6-5 and J is TRBJ2-2; D is ambiguous. V was cut by 5 bases and J by 1 base, with 5 bases left in between. CDR1 MNHEY and CDR2 SVGAGI come from the germline V gene. The CDR3 is made up of 13 amino acids. The CDR3 DNA reads as TGTGCCAGCAGTCCTCGGAACACCGGGGAGCTGTTTTTT. Translating gives CASSPRNTGELFF.

The V call is TRBV27, the J call TRBJ2-2; 9 bases are shared with TRBD2. The CDR3 spans 19 residues. J gave up 1 base and V 6 bases, and 15 bases lay outside the gene matches. The germline V gene encodes CDR1 MNHEY and CDR2 SMNVEV (reference sequence). The CDR3 DNA reads TGTGCCAGCAGACACCGGGACTGGCGGGAGGGGAAGAACACCGGGGAGCTGTTTTTT. Its protein product is CASRHRDWREGKNTGELFF.

The rearrangement uses TRBV19 and TRBJ1-2; possibly TRBD1 for D (5 bases). Germline CDR1 LNHDA, CDR2 SQIVND (reference sequence). The CDR3 is 13 residues long. V was cut by 3 bases and J by 2 bases, with 7 bases left in between. CDR3 in DNA: TGTGCCAGTAGTATGACAGTCAACTATGGCTACACCTTC. Translating it yields CASSMTVNYGYTF.

The genes are TRBV6-1 and TRBJ2-1; D possibly corresponds to TRBD1 (6 bases). Germline V lookup: CDR1 MNHNS, CDR2 SASEGT. V dropped 6 bases and J dropped 3 bases, with 9 bases sitting between them. CDR3 length: 13 amino acids. Written as DNA, the CDR3 is TGTGCCAGCAGCAGGGGCAGCTACAATGAGCAGTTCTTC. This gives the protein CASSRGSYNEQFF.